This T cell receptor beta chain was recovered during a study of cytomegalovirus exposure and HLA in healthy donors. On the study more broadly: As an earlier analysis found, around 200 million T cells yielded about 120 million unique TCR beta sequences. Points from the study as a whole: An Asian-associated ancestry cluster reportedly showed fewer N-insertions than the approximately 700-donor mean in a later analysis. Altogether, 164 TCR beta chains were recorded as cytomegalovirus-associated.

Primers included in the PCR were 60 Vbeta and 13 Jbeta primers. The protocol was immunoSEQ multiplex PCR, while the TCRdb copy is restricted to in-frame clones and leaves out a portion. The data contain 90,000 to 150,000 clones, over 75% of them singletons. Trimming took 3 bases from V and 3 from J; bases not matched to a gene: 4. CDR3 size: 16 residues. Per the germline V gene, CDR1 is LNHNV and CDR2 is YYDKDF (reference sequence). Of note for this clone: Its antigen is undetermined.

V is TRBV15 and J is TRBJ2-1; 11 bases align to TRBD2. Material: PBMCs. The receptor was isolated from a woman younger than 30 in good health and CMV-seronegative. CDR3 DNA: TGTGCCACCAGCAGCGCCGGGACTAGCGGCTACAATGAGCAGTTCTTC. Protein: CATSSAGTSGYNEQFF.